The sequence of this TCR beta chain was determined in a study of cytomegalovirus exposure and HLA in healthy donors. In the study overall: Per a later analysis, the approximately 690 first-cohort and approximately 120 validation repertoires shared one platform. Findings of the study overall: Overall, about 160 TCR beta chains were annotated as cytomegalovirus-associated. According to a subsequent analysis, TCR clusters from the first cohort were inclined to appear together in the roughly 130 validation repertoires.

This CDR3 spans 13 amino acids. Germline V CDR1 and CDR2: SNHLY, FYNNEI. Trimming left V 3 bases short and J 5 bases short, with 8 bases between. This clone was counted between two and nine times. Its antigen remains unidentified. Profiled with immunoSEQ multiplex PCR; TCRdb holds only in-frame clones, not every one. Among about 110,000 clones listed, roughly nine tenths were seen once. This sequence originates from a woman aged 18-35 years in good health and CMV-seropositive. V usage is TRBV2 and J usage is TRBJ1-5; no firm D call. Source material: PBMCs. The CDR3 sequence is CASSDSRDQPQHF. In DNA form, the CDR3 reads TGTGCCAGCAGTGATAGTCGGGATCAGCCCCAGCATTTT.